The TCR beta chain under discussion was sequenced for a study of shared clonotypes between healthy human individuals. Findings and limits, study-wide: Compared with clonotypes that all four donors shared, non-shared clonotypes had lower generation probabilities. Inspection by rarefaction showed sorted-subset sequencing to be incomplete despite large depth. Around 5% of naive CD4 clonotypes were common to a handful of donors.

As for this clone: Its specificity is not known.

The assay was run at deep level. Measured with immunoSEQ multiplex PCR; TCRdb has only the in-frame clones, and not every one. The sample contains roughly 650,000 clones, more than 95% of which appear only once. Sequenced input: naive CD4+ T cells sorted from blood. As to subset: CD45RA+ positively selected. The receptor comes from a woman aged 25 to 39 in good health.

DNA for the CDR3: TGTGCCACCGCAGGGGCAGGCCGAACTAGCGGGAGCTCCTACAATGAGCAGTTCTTC. This codes for CATAGAGRTSGSSYNEQFF. This rearrangement joins TRBV10-3 to TRBJ2-1; 11 nucleotides agree with TRBD2. The germline CDR1 and CDR2 sequences are ENHRY and SYGVKD. V trimming: 10 bases; J trimming: 0 bases; junction bases outside the gene matches: 17. This CDR3 has 19 amino acids.